Following are 10 T cell receptor beta chains from one sample sequenced in a study of T cell responses to AZD1222 COVID-19 vaccine. Profiling relied on immunoSEQ multiplex PCR, and the TCRdb table lists in-frame clones only, not all of them. The sample yields about 77,000 clones, around 90% seen once. Sequencing used peripheral blood, obtained 28 days after the second AZD1222 dose. Every receptor here comes from an adult who received the AZD1222 COVID-19 vaccine.

The V call is TRBV30, the J call TRBJ1-1, with 11 positions matching TRBD1. Germline V gives CDR1 GTSNPN, CDR2 SVGIG (reference sequence). With 1 base clipped from V and 4 bases from J, the junction kept 8 bases outside the gene matches. CDR3 length equals 16 residues. This CDR3 reads CAWSAGTGGLSTEAFF. The CDR3 coding sequence is TGTGCCTGGAGTGCCGGGACAGGGGGTTTGAGCACTGAAGCTTTCTTT.

The chain couples TRBV7-2 to TRBJ1-4; D remains ambiguous. Trimming left V 6 bases short and J 11 bases short, with 22 bases between. Germline-derived CDR1 and CDR2 are SGHTA and FQGNSA. This CDR3 is 15 amino acids long. The CDR3 nucleotides read TGTGCCAGCAGTCCTACATCCGGGCAGCCCAAGAAACTGTTTTTT. It specifies CASSPTSGQPKKLFF.

This clone was counted a single time. This rearrangement joins TRBV18 to TRBJ1-5; 9 bases map to TRBD1. The CDR3 has 15 residues. Germline V lookup: CDR1 KGHSH, CDR2 LQKENI. With V trimmed by 3 bases and J by 5 bases, 5 bases remained unmatched. The CDR3 protein is CASSPRTGVDQPQHF. In nucleotides, the CDR3 is TGTGCCAGCTCACCCCGGACAGGGGTGGATCAGCCCCAGCATTTT.

The rearrangement uses TRBV4-3 and TRBJ2-7, with 8 bases aligning to TRBD2. V dropped 1 base and J dropped 6; count of bases not matched to a gene: 8. This CDR3 region has 15 residues. Germline assignment: CDR1 LGHNA and CDR2 YSLEER. The chain's CDR3 is CASSQGAGVPSEQYF. CDR3 nucleotide sequence: TGCGCCAGCAGCCAAGGAGCGGGGGTTCCTTCCGAGCAGTACTTC.

The chain recombines TRBV10-3 with TRBJ2-3; 8 positions agree with TRBD1. CDR1 and CDR2 (germline): ENHRY, SYGVKD. J gave up 8 bases and V 10 bases, and 14 bases lay outside the gene matches. This CDR3 comprises 14 residues. This chain's CDR3 is CASAGTGDFATQYF. As DNA, the CDR3 is TGTGCCAGCGCGGGGACAGGTGATTTCGCTACGCAGTATTTT.

This chain uses TRBV19 with TRBJ2-7, with 9 bases aligning to TRBD1. CDR3 length: 13 residues. CDR1 is LNHDA and CDR2 is SQIVND in the germline V gene (reference sequence). V gave up 6 bases and J gave up 6 bases; unmatched junction bases: 6. In nucleotides, the CDR3 is TGTGCCAGTAGACCGGGACAGGGTTTCGAGCAGTACTTC. Residues: CASRPGQGFEQYF. Complete variable domain (other parts from reference TRBV19 and TRBJ2-7): DGGITQSPKYLFRKEGQNVTLSCEQNLNHDAMYWYRQDPGQGLRLIYYSQIVNDFQKGDIAEGYSVSREKKESFPLTVTSAQKNPTAFYLCASRPGQGFEQYFGPGTRLTVT.

This clone was seen a handful of times. This rearrangement joins TRBV7-6 to TRBJ1-2; perhaps TRBD1 as D (5 bases). The CDR3 contains 17 residues. Per germline, CDR1 SGHVS and CDR2 FNYEAQ. V lost 5 bases to trimming and J lost 2 bases, with 21 bases between them. As DNA, the CDR3 is TGTGCCAGCAGCCCCCAACCCCCGGGACGGAGCAACTATGGCTACACCTTC. Translating it yields CASSPQPPGRSNYGYTF.

The chain links TRBV15 to TRBJ2-2, with no clear D. Germline CDR1 and CDR2: LNHNV and YYDKDF (reference sequence). The V end was cut by 0 bases, the J end by 0 bases, with 14 bases between. This CDR3 is built from 18 residues. As DNA, the CDR3 is TGTGCCACCAGCAGAGATTTGCAGTCCCGGACGAACACCGGGGAGCTGTTTTTT. It encodes CATSRDLQSRTNTGELFF.

The genes are TRBV30 and TRBJ1-5; D is unresolved. The germline CDR1 and CDR2 sequences are GTSNPN and SVGIG (reference sequence). The ends were cut back, 0 bases at V and 6 bases at J, with 9 bases in the middle. CDR3 length: 13 residues. The CDR3 nucleotides read TGTGCCTGGAGTGTAGAGGGAATTCAGCCCCAGCATTTT. Residues: CAWSVEGIQPQHF.

The chain is built from TRBV5-6 and TRBJ2-1, with D possibly being TRBD1 (6 bases). This CDR3 has 19 amino acids. The V gene lost 0 bases and the J gene lost 0 bases, with 19 bases spanning the gap. Germline CDR1 SGHDT, CDR2 YYEEEE. CDR3 nucleotides: TGTGCCAGCAGCTTGGGTGGGGGCAGCCTTCGAAGCTCCTACAATGAGCAGTTCTTC. Protein sequence: CASSLGGGSLRSSYNEQFF.